These 3 T cell receptor beta chains originate from one sample sequenced in a study of T-cell reconstitution after alpha-beta-depleted transplantation in children. Unique molecular identifiers were incorporated into the prepared TCRbeta library. TCRdb reprocessed the PCR reads with MiXCR, giving one entry per CDR3 protein. The sample has 450,000 to 700,000 distinct CDR3 sequences, 25% to 30% seen once. Sequencing was performed on PBMCs, taken before TCRalphabeta/CD19-depleted stem cell transplant. The receptors here all came from a boy under three years old with Wiskott-Aldrich syndrome, due to receive a stem cell transplant.

The CDR3 DNA reads TGCAGTGCTAGAAGGGAAGCAGGGAACGAAAACATTCAGTACTTC. Its protein is CSARREAGNENIQYF. The rearrangement uses TRBV20-1 and TRBJ2-4, with a weak D call TRBD1 (5 bases). The CDR3 is 15 amino acids. V was pared by 2 bases and J by 5 bases, with 16 bases between. Germline V gene sequence: CDR1 DFQATT, CDR2 SNEGSKA (reference sequence).

This clonotype was observed a handful of times. The rearrangement joins TRBV9 to TRBJ2-3, with 13 bases matching TRBD2. The germline V gene has CDR1 SGDLS and CDR2 YYNGEE. V lost 4 bases, J lost 4 bases, and 6 bases stayed unmatched. The CDR3 is made up of 16 amino acids. CDR3 in amino acids: CASSLGLAGVADTQYF. Here the CDR3 DNA reads TGTGCCAGCAGCCTTGGACTAGCGGGAGTCGCAGATACGCAGTATTTT.

This clonotype has just one count. The rearrangement links TRBV27 to TRBJ1-2; D remains ambiguous. V was pared by 7 bases and J by 4 bases, with 25 bases between. Germline-derived CDR1 and CDR2 are MNHEY and SMNVEV (reference sequence). The CDR3 is 17 amino acids. CDR3 in amino acids: CASMALGRAGDLYGYTF. CDR3 DNA: TGTGCCAGCATGGCCTTAGGCAGAGCCGGGGATCTCTATGGCTACACCTTC.